Following are 10 T cell receptor beta chains from one sample sequenced in a study of blood T cells in healthy people across ages. The second PCR ran about 7 to 12 cycles with a sample-barcoded 5' primer and J-beta primers. TCRdb processed the 5' RACE reads anew with MiXCR; each CDR3 protein has one entry. The sample carries around 1,800,000 distinct CDR3 sequences, around 42% recorded once. The source material was blood. These receptors came from a human donor in good health.

The chain joins TRBV7-9 to TRBJ1-1; D possibly corresponds to TRBD1 (6 bases). Germline CDR1 reads SEHNR; CDR2 reads FQNEAQ (reference sequence). V was clipped by 6 bases and J by 5 bases, with 19 bases between them. This CDR3 contains 15 residues. For the CDR3, the DNA is TGTGCCAGCAGTACCTGGGGGGGGCGCGGTACTGAAGCTTTCTTT. Its protein is CASSTWGGRGTEAFF. The entire variable domain, with the rest obtained from reference TRBV7-9 and TRBJ1-1, is as follows: DTGVSQNPRHKITKRGQNVTFRCDPISEHNRLYWYRQTLGQGPEFLTYFQNEAQLEKSRLLSDRFSAERPKGSFSTLEIQRTEQGDSAMYLCASSTWGGRGTEAFFGQGTRLTVV.

The V and J genes are TRBV6-6 and TRBJ2-3, with no clear D. Germline V lookup: CDR1 MNHNY, CDR2 SVGAGI (reference sequence). The V and J ends lost 4 bases and 0 bases respectively, with 8 bases between them. This CDR3 has 14 amino acids. CDR3 sequence reads: CASSWSYSTDTQYF. CDR3 nucleotides: TGTGCCAGCAGTTGGTCTTATAGCACAGATACGCAGTATTTT.

This clonotype was counted ten times or more. The V call is TRBV7-2, the J call TRBJ1-1; D remains unclear. Trimming cost V 2 bases and J 1 base, with 5 bases left between them. Germline V gene sequence: CDR1 SGHTA, CDR2 FQGNSA. This CDR3 is 13 amino acids long. CDR3 sequence: CASSLSENTEAFF. The CDR3 nucleotides read TGTGCCAGCAGCTTATCCGAGAACACTGAAGCTTTCTTT.

This clonotype was counted at least ten times. The rearrangement uses TRBV29-1 and TRBJ2-7; unclear D gene. The length of the CDR3 is 11 residues. CDR1 and CDR2 (germline): SQVTM, ANQGSEA. Trimming removed 4 bases from V and 7 bases from J, with 11 bases in between. CDR3 sequence: CSVAGSGEQYF. The CDR3 DNA follows: TGCAGCGTTGCCGGGTCCGGGGAGCAGTACTTC.

The chain combines TRBV7-2 with TRBJ2-3, with a tentative D call TRBD2 (6 bases). This CDR3 is built from 15 residues. Germline-derived CDR1 and CDR2 are SGHTA and FQGNSA. V lost 7 bases and J 1 base, leaving 15 bases between the germline ends. The CDR3 bases are TGTGCCAGCACCCGCGCCCCTAGCGGCACAGATACGCAGTATTTT. This translates into CASTRAPSGTDTQYF.

This clonotype was observed a few times. CDR3: CASSPYRGDREQYF. The DNA of the CDR3 is TGTGCCAGCAGCCCATATAGAGGAGACAGGGAGCAGTACTTC. This sequence joins TRBV7-2 and TRBJ2-7, with D tentatively TRBD1 (6 bases). CDR3 length equals 14 residues. The germline V gene has CDR1 SGHTA and CDR2 FQGNSA. Trimming removed 5 bases from V and 7 bases from J, with 18 bases in between.

This clonotype came up a few times. This chain links TRBV12-3 or TRBV12-4 with TRBJ2-5; TRBD2 agrees at 8 bases. The CDR3 loop spans 13 amino acids. V lost 2 bases to trimming and J lost 13 bases; unmatched junction nucleotides: 9. The CDR3 DNA reads TGTGCCAGCAGTTTAACTAGCGGCACCGTGTTGTACTTC. Residues: CASSLTSGTVLYF.

The chain carries TRBV15 and TRBJ1-2; no clear D. This CDR3 has 14 amino acids. The germline V gene has CDR1 LNHNV and CDR2 YYDKDF (reference sequence). The germline V and J ends were trimmed by 3 bases and 2 bases, with 10 bases remaining between them. As DNA, the CDR3 is TGTGCCACCAGCAGTGGGCAGACCAACTATGGCTACACCTTC. Its protein product is CATSSGQTNYGYTF.

This clonotype showed up just a few times. The J gene is TRBJ1-2, the V gene TRBV3-1; D gene uncertain. Deletions cut 0 bases from V and 7 bases from J, with 6 bases between. Germline V gives CDR1 LGHDT, CDR2 YNNKEL (reference sequence). The CDR3 consists of 12 residues. CDR3 amino acids: CASSQDWSGYTF. Here the CDR3 DNA reads TGTGCCAGCAGCCAAGATTGGAGTGGCTACACCTTC.

This clonotype occurred once. CDR3: CASSSGTSRYEQYF. DNA for the CDR3: TGTGCCAGCAGCTCAGGAACTTCTAGGTACGAGCAGTACTTC. This chain links TRBV6-2 or TRBV6-3 with TRBJ2-5; D uncertain. The tail of the sequence fits TRBJ2-7 better, so the J call may be wrong. From germline, CDR1 is MNHEY and CDR2 SVGEGT. This CDR3 comprises 14 residues.